This T cell receptor (beta chain) was recorded in a study of kidney transplant recipient with SARS-CoV-2 infection. A word on this clonotype: Mismatch with germline at one junction end may stem from a read error.

Germline V lookup: CDR1 LGHDT, CDR2 YNNKEL (reference sequence). The CDR3 length is 18 residues. TCRdb passed the reads through MiXCR, listing each CDR3 protein once. The sample has 250,000 or so distinct CDR3 sequences; around 30% are singletons. The V call is TRBV3-1, the J call TRBJ2-2; possibly TRBD2 for D (6 bases). The receptor was derived from a young adult male patient who had COVID-19 and was a kidney transplant recipient. Some of the T cells might come from the graft donor. The specimen comprised a blood sample, sampled at baseline and on day 111 from a kidney transplant recipient. CDR3 sequence: CAGSGRLPISGLTGELFF. The DNA for the CDR3 is TGTGCCGGCAGCGGGCGGCTTCCCATTTCAGGCTTGACCGGGGAGCTGTTTTTT.